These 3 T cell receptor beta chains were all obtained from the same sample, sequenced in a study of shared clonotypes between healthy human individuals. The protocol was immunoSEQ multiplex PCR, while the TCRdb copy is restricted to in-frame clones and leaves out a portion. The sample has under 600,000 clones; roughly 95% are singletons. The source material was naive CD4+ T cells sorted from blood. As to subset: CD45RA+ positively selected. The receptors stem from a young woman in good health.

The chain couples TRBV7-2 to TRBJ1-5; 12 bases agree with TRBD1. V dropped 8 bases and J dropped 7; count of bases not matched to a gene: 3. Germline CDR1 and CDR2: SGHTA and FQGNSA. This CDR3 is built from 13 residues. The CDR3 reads CASGTGGSQPQHF. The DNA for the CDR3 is TGTGCCAGCGGGACAGGGGGCTCCCAGCCCCAGCATTTT.

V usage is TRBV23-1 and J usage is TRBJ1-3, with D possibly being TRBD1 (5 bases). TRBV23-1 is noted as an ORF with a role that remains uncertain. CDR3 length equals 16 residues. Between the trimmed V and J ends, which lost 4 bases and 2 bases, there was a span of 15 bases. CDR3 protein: CASSPKTEIPGNTIYF. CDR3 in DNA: TGCGCCAGCAGTCCCAAGACAGAGATCCCTGGAAACACCATATATTTT.

The CDR3 sequence is CAWSSQGGTEAFF. As DNA, the CDR3 is TGTGCCTGGAGTTCCCAGGGAGGCACTGAAGCTTTCTTT. The chain joins TRBV30 to TRBJ1-1, with D perhaps matching TRBD1 (5 bases). Per the germline V gene, CDR1 is GTSNPN and CDR2 is SVGIG (reference sequence). This CDR3 comprises 13 residues. V was pared by 2 bases and J by 4 bases, with 11 bases between. Together with reference TRBV30 and TRBJ1-1, the CDR3 gives the full variable domain: SQTIHQWPATLVQPVGSPLSLECTVEGTSNPNLYWYRQAAGRGLQLLFYSVGIGQISSEVPQNLSASRPQDRQFILSSKKLLLSDSGFYLCAWSSQGGTEAFFGQGTRLTVV.